Presented here are 20 T cell receptor beta chains from one specimen sequenced in a study of shared clonotypes between healthy human individuals. The repertoire was sequenced with immunoSEQ multiplex PCR; TCRdb's copy has only in-frame clones and lacks some. The sample consists of some 2,100,000 clones, approximately 96% of them appearing once. Input material: naive CD4+ T cells sorted from blood. Subset specified: CD45RA+ positively selected. Receptor source: a man aged 18 to 30 in good health.

The chain joins TRBV6-1 to TRBJ2-2; tentatively, D is TRBD2 (6 bases). The V end was cut by 5 bases, the J end by 7 bases, with 14 bases between. The CDR3 totals 14 residues. CDR1 and CDR2 from the germline V gene are MNHNS and SASEGT. CDR3 protein: CASSSGGKGGELFF. The CDR3 nucleotides are TGTGCCAGCAGTTCCGGCGGGAAGGGCGGGGAGCTGTTTTTT.

V usage is TRBV10-2 and J usage is TRBJ2-7, with 8 bases that match TRBD2. The CDR3 consists of 12 residues. Germline V gene data show CDR1 as WSHSY and CDR2 as SAAADI. V gave up 7 bases and J gave up 4 bases; unmatched junction bases: 3. CDR3 protein: CASTGGRYEQYF. The CDR3 DNA follows: TGCGCCAGCACGGGGGGGCGATACGAGCAGTACTTC.

V and J are TRBV6-5 and TRBJ2-7; D may correspond to TRBD1 or TRBD2 (5 bases each). Trimming left V 5 bases short and J 3 bases short, with 11 bases between. Per the germline V gene, CDR1 is MNHEY and CDR2 is SVGAGI. CDR3 length: 13 amino acids. CDR3 amino acids: CASSLGPNYEQYF. The CDR3 DNA reads TGTGCCAGCAGTCTGGGACCCAACTACGAGCAGTACTTC.

V usage is TRBV10-3 and J usage is TRBJ2-4, with D possibly called TRBD1 or TRBD2 (5 bases each). The CDR3 spans 22 residues. In germline, CDR1 is ENHRY, CDR2 SYGVKD. Trimming took off 0 bases at V and 1 base at J, with 28 bases between the two ends. CDR3 DNA: TGTGCCATCAGTGAGTCGTACCCTAGCTGGCAGGGTGAAAGTGTCGCCAAAAACATTCAGTACTTC. Residues: CAISESYPSWQGESVAKNIQYF.

The chain carries TRBV25-1 and TRBJ2-5; no firm D call. The DNA end is a closer match to TRBJ2-7, so the J assignment may be wrong. Germline V gene sequence: CDR1 MGHDK, CDR2 SYGVNS. The CDR3 has 11 residues. CDR3 amino acids: CASSSFYEQYF. Here the CDR3 DNA reads TGTGCCAGCAGTTCCTTTTACGAGCAGTACTTC.

This sequence joins TRBV4-1 and TRBJ1-4, with D possibly being TRBD1 (5 bases). CDR1 and CDR2 (germline): MGHRA, YSYEKL. The CDR3 totals 16 residues. V was trimmed by 0 bases and J by 8 bases, leaving 16 bases between them. The CDR3 region has the DNA TGCGCCAGCAGCCAAGATCCCCAGGGTAGAGGCGAAAAACTGTTTTTT. It encodes CASSQDPQGRGEKLFF.

Concerning this clone: Other DNA sequences in the same sample also yield this CDR3. The chain uses TRBV19 and TRBJ1-2, with TRBD1 matching over 7 bases. The V and J ends lost 7 bases and 0 bases, in that order; junction bases with no gene match: 5. This CDR3 comprises 14 residues. Germline lookup yields CDR1 LNHDA and CDR2 SQIVND (reference sequence). The CDR3 DNA follows: TGTGCCAGTACCCGGACAGGCTCTAACTATGGCTACACCTTC. It codes for CASTRTGSNYGYTF. Supplemented by reference TRBV19 and TRBJ1-2, the full variable domain reads DGGITQSPKYLFRKEGQNVTLSCEQNLNHDAMYWYRQDPGQGLRLIYYSQIVNDFQKGDIAEGYSVSREKKESFPLTVTSAQKNPTAFYLCASTRTGSNYGYTFGSGTRLTVV.

This clone came up once. The chain carries TRBV18 and TRBJ1-5; TRBD1 might be the D (5 bases). The ends were cut back, 2 bases at V and 7 bases at J, with 12 bases in the middle. This CDR3 region has 14 residues. Looked up from germline, CDR1 is KGHSH and CDR2 is LQKENI. The CDR3: CASSPGRAEQPQHF. The CDR3 coding sequence is TGTGCCAGCTCACCAGGCAGGGCGGAACAGCCCCAGCATTTT.

This rearrangement joins TRBV21-1 to TRBJ2-3; the DNA was not used to check the table's D call, TRBD2. TRBV21-1 is listed as a pseudogene. CDR3 size: 15 residues. In DNA form, the CDR3 reads TGTGCCAGCAGCCAAGGACTAGCGGACACAGATACGCAGTATTTT. The encoded protein is CASSQGLADTDTQYF.

This chain's CDR3 is CASSLVAGSYEQYF. The CDR3 bases are TGTGCCAGCAGCTTAGTGGCGGGGTCCTACGAGCAGTACTTC. The J gene is TRBJ2-7, the V gene TRBV7-3; D is perhaps TRBD2 (6 bases). The CDR3 length is 14 residues. With 2 bases removed from V and 1 base from J, the gap between germline ends came to 9 bases. CDR1 is SGHTA and CDR2 is FQGTGA in the germline V gene. Variable domain in full (rest from reference TRBV7-3 and TRBJ2-7): GAGVSQTPSNKVTEKGKYVELRCDPISGHTALYWYRQSLGQGPEFLIYFQGTGAADDSGLPNDRFFAVRPEGSVSTLKIQRTERGDSAVYLCASSLVAGSYEQYFGPGTRLTVT.

This chain links TRBV4-2 with TRBJ2-1; TRBD2 agrees at 7 bases. CDR3 size: 14 residues. Germline values: CDR1 LGHNA, CDR2 YNFKEQ. V was pared by 6 bases and J by 4 bases, with 6 bases of the junction left unmatched. CDR3 nucleotides: TGTGCCAGCAGTCTAGCGGACTCATACAATGAGCAGTTCTTC. It encodes CASSLADSYNEQFF.

The rearrangement links TRBV30 to TRBJ2-5, with D unclear. The germline V gene has CDR1 GTSNPN and CDR2 SVGIG (reference sequence). The CDR3 covers 13 residues. With 1 base removed from V and 3 bases from J, the gap between germline ends came to 9 bases. CDR3 sequence (DNA): TGTGCCTGGAGTGCCCGGAGAAAAGAGACCCAGTACTTC. This codes for CAWSARRKETQYF.

On this clone itself: This sample also contains other DNA sequences that code for the same CDR3. The V gene is TRBV18, the J gene TRBJ2-2, with 7 bases matching TRBD1. The V segment lost 3 bases and the J segment 1 base; nucleotides outside the gene matches: 2. This CDR3 contains 15 residues. Germline assignment: CDR1 KGHSH and CDR2 LQKENI. In DNA, the CDR3 is TGTGCCAGCTCACCCCGGACAGGGAACACCGGGGAGCTGTTTTTT. It encodes CASSPRTGNTGELFF.

The chain couples TRBV6-1 to TRBJ2-7; TRBD2 aligns across 8 bases. Looked up from germline, CDR1 is MNHNS and CDR2 is SASEGT. Trimming cost V 4 bases and J 5 bases; bases outside gene matches: 4. This CDR3 has 13 amino acids. In nucleotides, the CDR3 is TGTGCCAGCAGTGCGCGGGGGGCCCACGAGCAGTACTTC. This sequence encodes CASSARGAHEQYF.

The chain joins TRBV4-1 to TRBJ2-6; TRBD1 is a possible D gene (6 bases). The germline gives CDR1 MGHRA, CDR2 YSYEKL. V was pared by 3 bases and J by 0 bases, with 18 bases between. The CDR3 length is 19 residues. The CDR3 sequence is CASSQLRRDTDSGANVLTF. In DNA form, the CDR3 reads TGCGCCAGCAGCCAGTTACGCCGGGACACCGACTCTGGGGCCAACGTCCTGACTTTC.

V and J are TRBV6-1 and TRBJ1-2; the D gene is possibly TRBD1 (5 bases). Trimming shortened V by 0 bases and J by 5 bases, and 13 bases separated the two germline ends. Per germline, CDR1 MNHNS and CDR2 SASEGT. The CDR3 is 15 amino acids. Here the CDR3 reads CASSEAGRAGYGYTF. In nucleotides, the CDR3 is TGTGCCAGCAGTGAAGCGGGACGGGCGGGGTATGGCTACACCTTC.

As regards this clone: Different DNA sequences within this sample yield the same CDR3. The chain joins TRBV7-2 to TRBJ1-3, with unresolved D. CDR1 and CDR2 (germline): SGHTA, FQGNSA. The V gene lost 2 bases and the J gene lost 0 bases, with 11 bases spanning the gap. This CDR3 is built from 16 residues. CDR3 DNA: TGTGCCAGCAGCTTATCATCAGCCAGCTCTGGAAACACCATATATTTT. This gives the protein CASSLSSASSGNTIYF.

V is TRBV30 and J is TRBJ2-7; TRBD2 is a possible D gene (5 bases). This CDR3 has 13 residues. Trimming left V 5 bases short and J 0 bases short, with 11 bases between. The germline gives CDR1 GTSNPN, CDR2 SVGIG (reference sequence). CDR3 sequence: CAWQSGSSYEQYF. The CDR3 DNA reads TGTGCCTGGCAAAGTGGGAGCTCCTACGAGCAGTACTTC.

V is TRBV29-1 and J is TRBJ2-7; weak D call: TRBD1 (6 bases). V lost 0 bases to trimming and J lost 6 bases, with 15 bases between them. CDR1 is SQVTM, CDR2 ANQGSEA, per germline. This CDR3 is built from 14 residues. The CDR3 bases are TGCAGCGTTGAAGATCCGGGACACCCTCGCGAGCAGTACTTC. This gives the protein CSVEDPGHPREQYF.

V usage is TRBV7-2 and J usage is TRBJ2-6; 8 bases line up with TRBD1. With V trimmed by 1 base and J by 0 bases, 8 bases remained unmatched. This CDR3 has 19 amino acids. CDR1 and CDR2 (germline): SGHTA, FQGNSA. The CDR3 DNA is TGTGCCAGCAGCTTAGATGGGCAGGGGGCCGGCTCTGGGGCCAACGTCCTGACTTTC. Its protein is CASSLDGQGAGSGANVLTF.